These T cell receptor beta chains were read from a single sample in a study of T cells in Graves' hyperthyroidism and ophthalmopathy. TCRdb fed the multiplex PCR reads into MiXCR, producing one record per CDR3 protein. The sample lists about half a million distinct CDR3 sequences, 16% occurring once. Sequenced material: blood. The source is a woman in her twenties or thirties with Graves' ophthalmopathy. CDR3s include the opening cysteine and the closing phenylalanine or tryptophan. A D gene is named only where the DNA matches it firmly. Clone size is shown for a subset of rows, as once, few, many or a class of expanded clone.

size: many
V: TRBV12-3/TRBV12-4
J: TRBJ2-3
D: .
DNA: TGTGCCAGCAGCCTTAGGCCAAGCGGAGCCACAGATACGCAGTATTTT
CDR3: CASSLRPSGATDTQYF

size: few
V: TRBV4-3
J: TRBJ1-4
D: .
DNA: TGCGCCAGCAGCCAAGAGGCTACAACTAATGAAAAACTGTTTTTT
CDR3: CASSQEATTNEKLFF

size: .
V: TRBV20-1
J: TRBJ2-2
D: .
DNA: TGCAGTGCTAGAGGACTCCTCCCCGGGGAGCTGTTTTTT
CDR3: CSARGLLPGELFF

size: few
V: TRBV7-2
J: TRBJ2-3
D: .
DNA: TGTGCCAGCAGCTTTCTGGGAACGGACACAGATACGCAGTATTTT
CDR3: CASSFLGTDTDTQYF

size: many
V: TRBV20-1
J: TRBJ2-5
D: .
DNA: TGCAGTGCTAGAGATGGCGGACTCCGGAGGGCGGAGACCCAGTACTTC
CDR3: CSARDGGLRRAETQYF

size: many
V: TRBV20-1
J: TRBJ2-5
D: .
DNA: TGCAGTGCTAGAGATCAGGGAAATTCGGAGACCCAGTACTTC
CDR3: CSARDQGNSETQYF

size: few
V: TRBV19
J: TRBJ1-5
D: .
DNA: TGTGCCAGTAGTCCTAGGGTGAGGGGACAGCCCCAGCATTTT
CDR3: CASSPRVRGQPQHF

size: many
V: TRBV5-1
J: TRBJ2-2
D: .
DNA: TGCGCCAGCAGCTTGACTTTTTATGCCGGGGAGCTGTTTTTT
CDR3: CASSLTFYAGELFF

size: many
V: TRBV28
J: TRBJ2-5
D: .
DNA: TGTGCCAGCAGAACACAGGGTGAGGAGACCCAGTACTTC
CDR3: CASRTQGEETQYF

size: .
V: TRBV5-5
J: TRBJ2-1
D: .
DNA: TGTGCCAGCAGCAATATGGTACAGGGCTCCTACAATGAGCAGTTCTTC
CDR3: CASSNMVQGSYNEQFF

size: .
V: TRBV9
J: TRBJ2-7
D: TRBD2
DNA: TGTGCCAGCAGCGGAGCGGGAGGGACCTACGAGCAGTACTTC
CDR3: CASSGAGGTYEQYF

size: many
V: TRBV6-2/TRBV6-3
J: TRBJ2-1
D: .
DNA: TGTGCCAGCACCAGAGGTGACTCCAAGGATGAGCAGTTCTTC
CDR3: CASTRGDSKDEQFF